The 18 T cell receptor beta chains given below trace back to one sample, sequenced in a study of blood T cell repertoires in COVID-19. Libraries were prepared by immunoSEQ multiplex PCR; TCRdb keeps only in-frame clonotypes and omits some of them. Of about 100,000 clones listed, around nine tenths were seen once; the top ten hold around 2.9%. Sequenced: peripheral blood. These receptors originate from a man aged 50-59 years with active or convalescent COVID-19.

The chain combines TRBV2 with TRBJ2-7; 8 nucleotides align to TRBD1. The junction had 6 bases not matched to a gene; V was cut back by 6 bases and J by 2 bases. Germline-derived CDR1 and CDR2 are SNHLY and FYNNEI. The CDR3 is 14 residues long. The CDR3 spells CASRAGQGTYEQYF. DNA for the CDR3: TGTGCCAGCAGAGCAGGACAGGGCACCTACGAGCAGTACTTC.

V and J are TRBV7-2 and TRBJ2-1; 7 nucleotides line up with TRBD1. Per the germline V gene, CDR1 is SGHTA and CDR2 is FQGNSA. The CDR3 extends over 17 amino acids. V was pared by 5 bases and J by 1 base, with 11 bases of the junction left unmatched. CDR3 protein: CASSPRQGPISYNEQFF. Written as DNA, the CDR3 is TGTGCCAGCAGCCCTAGACAGGGACCCATTTCCTACAATGAGCAGTTCTTC.

The chain couples TRBV13 to TRBJ1-6; the D gene is possibly TRBD1 (5 bases). Germline V CDR1 and CDR2: PRHDT, FYEKMQ (reference sequence). The CDR3 is made up of 14 amino acids. The V and J ends lost 5 bases and 4 bases respectively, with 9 bases between them. The CDR3 bases are TGTGCCAGCAGCACCCGACAGTATAATTCACCCCTCCACTTT. It yields the protein CASSTRQYNSPLHF.

Written as DNA, the CDR3 is TGTGCCAGCAGCAGTCGCCCCGGGAGGCTCCAAAACATTCAGTACTTC. Its translation is CASSSRPGRLQNIQYF. The chain carries TRBV21-1 and TRBJ2-4; the tabulated D call, TRBD2, remains unverified against the DNA. TRBV21-1 is noted as a pseudogene. The CDR3 loop spans 16 amino acids.

V gene TRBV7-2 combines with J gene TRBJ2-3; a weak D match, TRBD2 (6 bases). This CDR3 region has 16 residues. V was trimmed by 5 bases and J by 1 base, leaving 16 bases between them. CDR1 and CDR2 (germline): SGHTA, FQGNSA. The CDR3 loop reads CASSLGWGVGTDTQYF. Here the CDR3 DNA reads TGTGCCAGCAGCCTAGGATGGGGGGTTGGCACAGATACGCAGTATTTT.

The chain is built from TRBV19 and TRBJ2-1; TRBD2 agrees at 9 bases. CDR3 length equals 15 residues. J gave up 7 bases and V 3 bases, and 7 bases lay outside the gene matches. CDR1 and CDR2 from the germline V gene are LNHDA and SQIVND (reference sequence). Written as DNA, the CDR3 is TGTGCCAGTAGTATCATGCGGGGGGGCCAGAATGAGCAGTTCTTC. This translates into CASSIMRGGQNEQFF. Full variable domain (missing parts from reference TRBV19 and TRBJ2-1): DGGITQSPKYLFRKEGQNVTLSCEQNLNHDAMYWYRQDPGQGLRLIYYSQIVNDFQKGDIAEGYSVSREKKESFPLTVTSAQKNPTAFYLCASSIMRGGQNEQFFGPGTRLTVL.

The rearrangement uses TRBV18 and TRBJ2-7, with D possibly TRBD1 on 6 matching bases. The germline gives CDR1 KGHSH, CDR2 LQKENI. V shed 4 bases and J shed 6 bases, with 13 bases lying between them. The CDR3 totals 13 residues. The CDR3 reads CASSLTGFVEQYV. CDR3 DNA: TGTGCCAGCTCACTAACAGGGTTCGTCGAGCAGTACGTC.

The rearrangement uses TRBV7-9 and TRBJ1-4; TRBD1 matches 8 bases. V trimming: 9 bases; J trimming: 0 bases; junction bases outside the gene matches: 9. The germline V gene has CDR1 SEHNR and CDR2 FQNEAQ (reference sequence). This CDR3 contains 16 residues. CDR3 coding DNA: TGTGCCAGTTTCCGGGACAGGCCTGCAACTAATGAAAAACTGTTTTTT. This gives the protein CASFRDRPATNEKLFF.

The CDR3: CASSYVGGLFGETQYF. The CDR3 DNA sequence: TGTGCCAGCAGTTACGTCGGGGGGCTATTTGGAGAGACCCAGTACTTC. The gene calls are TRBV6-5 and TRBJ2-5, with D perhaps matching TRBD2 (7 bases). V was pared by 2 bases and J by 4 bases, with 17 bases between. This CDR3 contains 16 residues. Germline CDR1 MNHEY, CDR2 SVGAGI.

A single count supports this clone. The chain combines TRBV3-1 (or the pseudogene TRBV3-2) with TRBJ1-4; D may be TRBD1 (6 bases). V lost 4 bases and J 2 bases, leaving 11 bases between the germline ends. CDR3 length equals 15 residues. Looked up from germline, CDR1 is LGHDT and CDR2 is YNNKEL (reference sequence). In nucleotides, the CDR3 is TGTGCCAGCAGCCTTCTCCAGGGGACTAATGAAAAACTGTTTTTT. Protein product: CASSLLQGTNEKLFF.

This clone has just a few counts. The chain's CDR3 is CASSLGQGLEKLFF. CDR3 DNA sequence: TGTGCCAGCAGCTTGGGGCAGGGCCTTGAAAAACTGTTTTTT. The chain employs TRBV5-4 and TRBJ1-4; weak D call: TRBD1 (5 bases). V was pared by 0 bases and J by 7 bases, with 10 bases between. CDR3 length: 14 amino acids. From germline, CDR1 is SGHNT and CDR2 YYREEE (reference sequence).

This CDR3 is CASSSGQPQHF. The CDR3 DNA follows: TGTGCCAGTAGTTCCGGTCAGCCCCAGCATTTT. The gene calls are TRBV19 and TRBJ1-5; no firm D call. Germline assignment: CDR1 LNHDA and CDR2 SQIVND (reference sequence). The CDR3 sequence is 11 residues long. V lost 5 bases and J lost 6, with 5 bases in between. Drawing the rest from reference TRBV19 and TRBJ1-5, the complete variable domain is DGGITQSPKYLFRKEGQNVTLSCEQNLNHDAMYWYRQDPGQGLRLIYYSQIVNDFQKGDIAEGYSVSREKKESFPLTVTSAQKNPTAFYLCASSSGQPQHFGDGTRLSIL.

The chain has TRBV6-6 and TRBJ2-1; D call uncertain. The CDR3 length is 12 residues. Germline V gene data show CDR1 as MNHNY and CDR2 as SVGAGI (reference sequence). V lost 5 bases and J lost 6, with 8 bases in between. CDR3 loop: CASSPASNEQFF. The CDR3 nucleotides are TGTGCCAGCAGTCCAGCTAGCAATGAGCAGTTCTTC.

This chain joins TRBV4-1 and TRBJ2-1; TRBD2 matches 12 bases. Germline V lookup: CDR1 MGHRA, CDR2 YSYEKL. Trimming removed 6 bases from V and 5 bases from J; junction bases left unmatched: 2. CDR3 length: 14 residues. CDR3 sequence (DNA): TGCGCCAGCAGACTAGCGGGGGGAGACAATGAGCAGTTCTTC. This translates into CASRLAGGDNEQFF.

The rearrangement uses TRBV19 and TRBJ2-2, with 8 bases lining up with TRBD1. V was pared by 3 bases and J by 6 bases, with 3 bases of the junction left unmatched. CDR3 length equals 14 residues. Germline CDR1 reads LNHDA; CDR2 reads SQIVND (reference sequence). The DNA of the CDR3 is TGTGCCAGTAGTATGGTGACAGGGGCCGGGGAGCTGTTTTTT. It specifies CASSMVTGAGELFF.

The genes are TRBV19 and TRBJ2-1; weak D call: TRBD2 (6 bases). The CDR3 spans 13 residues. Germline values: CDR1 LNHDA, CDR2 SQIVND (reference sequence). Deletions cut 3 bases from V and 7 bases from J, with 10 bases between. CDR3 coding DNA: TGTGCCAGTAGTATTCCGACTAGTAATGAGCAGTTCTTC. Amino acids: CASSIPTSNEQFF. Full variable domain (outside the CDR3, taken from reference TRBV19 and TRBJ2-1): DGGITQSPKYLFRKEGQNVTLSCEQNLNHDAMYWYRQDPGQGLRLIYYSQIVNDFQKGDIAEGYSVSREKKESFPLTVTSAQKNPTAFYLCASSIPTSNEQFFGPGTRLTVL.

The CDR3 reads CASTPGGTGPDTQYF. CDR3 nucleotide sequence: TGTGCCAGTACCCCGGGGGGGACAGGGCCAGATACGCAGTATTTT. The V call is TRBV19, the J call TRBJ2-3; D might be TRBD1 (9 bases). CDR3 length equals 15 residues. With 7 bases removed from V and 4 bases from J, the gap between germline ends came to 18 bases. The V gene's germline CDR1 is LNHDA and CDR2 SQIVND (reference sequence).

This rearrangement joins TRBV30 to TRBJ2-7, with 8 bases matching TRBD1. Germline trimming cut 6 bases from V and 9 bases from J; bases unmatched to any gene: 10. The CDR3 consists of 12 residues. From germline, CDR1 is GTSNPN and CDR2 SVGIG (reference sequence). The CDR3 nucleotides read TGTGCCTGCAGATCCAGGGGGCTGGGGCAGTACTTC. It translates to CACRSRGLGQYF.